The following is a TCR beta chain sequence with its context. This clone has a handful of counts. Its recognized antigen is unknown. It has no much larger one-base neighbor in the sample; base qualities were not kept. TCR beta libraries were generated from genomic DNA with the immunoSEQ kit, following the manufacturer's recommendations. For library preparation, a first multiplex PCR was performed with proprietary primers, followed by a second PCR in which unique barcodes were added, and bead cleanups were performed after each round. A kit-provided positive control reaction and a negative control reaction were included in every sample batch. The final libraries underwent checking on an Agilent 4200 TapeStation D1000 ScreenTape, volumetric pooling, and quantification by qPCR. An Illumina NextSeq500 fitted with a MidOutput 150-cycle cartridge performed the sequencing, running 156 Read1 cycles and 15 Index1 cycles with the kit's custom primers. The pooled library was loaded at roughly 1 pM with a 20% PhiX control spike-in. The paper's processing steps were these. Vendor-processed data were analyzed in R, and a clonotype was defined as all T cells sharing the same CDR3 nucleotide sequence. For clone abundance analyses, frequencies were normalized to the 10,000 most abundant clones per sample. Public T cell clones, which averaged fewer than five per sample, were removed prior to analysis. Tumor-enriched clonotypes and baseline blood-enriched clonotypes were defined as those with an abundance difference of at least 32-fold between compartments. A beta-binomial differential abundance model was applied to find clonotypes that expanded or contracted between blood time points. Tumor-blood repertoire similarity was measured with the Baroni-Urbani and Buser coefficient, and groups were compared using two-tailed Wilcoxon tests in R. TCRdb's version of the immuneACCESS table is confined to in-frame rearrangements and falls short of the full clone set. An unresolved V gene accounts for under half of the shortfall where checked; the remainder is of unknown origin. D and trimming were read from the DNA, whereas the V and J calls and clone size are those reported in that table. This sample lists 140,000 or so clones; 88% were detected once. The ten most abundant clones make up around 12% of the sample.

The data are from a study of radiation and T cells in renal cell carcinoma (dated by TCRdb to between 2020 and 2021). At the level of the whole study: Samples were obtained from a clinical trial, in which 15 Gy stereotactic body radiation therapy was delivered to primary renal cell carcinomas and nephrectomy was performed 4 weeks later. A total of around 50 samples underwent TCR beta sequencing, made up of approximately 26 tumors and some 27 peripheral blood samples. A total of 4,016,671 unique CDR3 nucleotide sequences, encoding 2.5 million to 3 million unique CDR3 amino acid sequences, were found across all 50 or so samples. Points the paper makes about the study in general: In blood, the top tumor clonotypes increased between baseline and 2 weeks post-radiation and then shrank by 4 weeks, which suggests that tumor-resident clones expanded only transiently. Effects of radiation dose or scheduling on the TCR repertoire could not be addressed with the single-armed trial design. Dynamics of the blood repertoire were not tracked past 4 weeks after treatment. Because pretreatment tumor biopsies were not available, the baseline intratumoral presence of clonotypes could not be determined.

Explained via the paper, the time point label denotes: baseline pretreatment blood. According to the study, the label for this sample's treatment or condition signals: 15 Gy SBRT to primary tumor, nephrectomy 4 weeks later. To track tumor-enriched clonotypes, serial peripheral blood was sampled from radiation-treated patients at baseline and at 2 weeks and 4 weeks after SBRT. All patients had renal cell carcinoma with clear cell pathology. Genomic DNA for TCR sequencing was prepared using the QIAamp DNA Blood Mini Kit (Qiagen). Samples were included in the analyses only if all quality control checks were passed. This clonotype was obtained from a woman aged 45-59 years with renal cell carcinoma. The sequenced sample was blood, obtained from a patient whose treatment included radiotherapy and nephrectomy.

In nucleotides, the sequence is TGCGCCAGCAGACAGGGGGATAGCAATCAGCCCCAGCATTTT. This yields the protein CASRQGDSNQPQHF. The V and J segments used are TRBV10-2 and TRBJ1-5; 8 central nucleotides agree with TRBD1. V is pruned by 6 bases and J by 0 bases, leaving 1 base of the junction without a gene match. The CDR3 runs 14 residues from the cysteine to the phenylalanine. The CDR3 DNA has 42 bases and is translated from base 1. The germline V gene gives CDR1 as WSHSY and CDR2 as SAAADI.